This TCR beta chain was captured by sequencing in a study of blood T cell repertoires in COVID-19. CDR3 size: 16 residues. Germline assignment: CDR1 KGHSH and CDR2 LQKENI. The ends lost 4 bases at V and 4 bases at J; junction bases unmatched: 7. The table lists this clone with a count of one. Using immunoSEQ multiplex PCR, the repertoire was profiled, and TCRdb retains in-frame clones only, with some absent. The data hold about 320,000 clones, with 75% to 85% observed a single time. This receptor was taken from a human donor in a cohort sampled during active COVID-19. This rearrangement joins TRBV18 to TRBJ1-1, with TRBD1 matching over 12 bases. The sequenced sample was peripheral blood. CDR3 DNA: TGTGCCAGCTCACGTGGGACAGGGGGCAAAGGCACTGAAGCTTTCTTT. Translating gives CASSRGTGGKGTEAFF.